This T cell receptor beta chain was observed in a study of CD8 T cells in ankylosing spondylitis. The V end lost 6 bases, the J end lost 0 bases, and 3 bases lay between the germline ends. The CDR3 has 13 amino acids. Study-level points and caveats: Disease-associated clones were reportedly significantly overrepresented in matched ankylosing spondylitis synovial fluid. Blood of patients with ankylosing spondylitis appeared to be characterized by a TCR beta motif of eight highly homologous variants.

Using quantitative 5'-RACE with molecular barcodes, the authors made TCR beta libraries. TCRdb independently ran MiXCR on the 5' RACE reads; one entry per CDR3 protein. In the table there are roughly 700,000 distinct CDR3 sequences, around 20% of which are singletons. Points on this clonotype: The antigen is undetermined.

This sequence was found in a male donor with ankylosing spondylitis. The sequenced sample consisted of blood, either unsorted or a sorted T cell fraction (not recorded which). This chain connects TRBV12-3 or TRBV12-4 to TRBJ2-6, with D unclear. The chain's CDR3 is CASRTSGANVLTF. Written as DNA, the CDR3 is TGTGCCAGCAGGACCTCTGGGGCCAACGTCCTGACTTTC.